Below, 27 T cell receptor beta chains from the same sample are listed, as sequenced in a study of T-cell reconstitution after alpha-beta-depleted transplantation in children. Preparation of the TCRbeta library involved a method that used unique molecular identifiers. TCRdb reprocessed the PCR reads via MiXCR and lists one record per CDR3 protein. The sample lists around 94,000 distinct CDR3 sequences, under 7% occurring once. This specimen was PBMCs, mostly from graft donor cells, taken 60 days after TCRalphabeta/CD19-depleted stem cell transplant. Receptors were obtained from a female patient between 2 and 15 years old who had a stem cell transplant for Fanconi anemia, so the T cells may come from the graft donor.

This chain uses TRBV20-1 with TRBJ2-5, with unresolved D. The germline CDR1 and CDR2 sequences are DFQATT and SNEGSKA (reference sequence). The CDR3 loop spans 16 amino acids. Between the trimmed V and J ends, which lost 3 bases and 0 bases, there was a span of 17 bases. In DNA, the CDR3 is TGCAGTGCTAGGGCCCTAGGGTCCATTTACCAAGAGACCCAGTACTTC. This encodes CSARALGSIYQETQYF.

The rearrangement joins TRBV9 to TRBJ2-1; D is perhaps TRBD2 (5 bases). Trimming pared 0 bases from V and 5 bases from J, leaving 12 bases between. This CDR3 region has 15 residues. Looked up from germline, CDR1 is SGDLS and CDR2 is YYNGEE. CDR3 DNA sequence: TGTGCCAGCAGCGTAGTAGCTAGCCGGCACAATGAGCAGTTCTTC. Translation: CASSVVASRHNEQFF.

This clonotype was counted many times. The chain links TRBV3-1 to TRBJ2-3, with TRBD2 identical over 9 bases. CDR1 is LGHDT, CDR2 YNNKEL, per germline (reference sequence). V shed 3 bases and J 8 bases; nucleotides not matched to a gene: 6. The length of the CDR3 is 14 residues. In DNA form, the CDR3 reads TGTGCCAGCAGCCACGGGACTAGCTGGGGTACGCAGTATTTT. Encoded protein: CASSHGTSWGTQYF.

This clonotype has a handful of counts. The chain has TRBV3-1 and TRBJ2-7, with TRBD1 matching over 7 bases. In germline, CDR1 is LGHDT, CDR2 YNNKEL (reference sequence). The CDR3 consists of 15 residues. V gave up 7 bases and J gave up 0 bases; unmatched junction bases: 9. The CDR3 loop reads CASTNRDRSSYEQYF. For the CDR3, the DNA is TGTGCCAGCACCAACCGGGACAGAAGCTCCTACGAGCAGTACTTC.

This clonotype was found a few times. The chain is built from TRBV7-3 and TRBJ2-7; possible D gene TRBD1, 6 bases. V lost 5 bases and J 7 bases, leaving 15 bases between the germline ends. CDR1 SGHTA and CDR2 FQGTGA come from the germline V gene. The CDR3 contains 13 residues. CDR3 sequence reads: CASSAARGGEQYF. The DNA for the CDR3 is TGTGCCAGCAGCGCGGCCAGGGGTGGGGAGCAGTACTTC.

There are a few counts of this clonotype. This chain connects TRBV5-1 to TRBJ2-3; 9 bases match TRBD2. The V gene end was trimmed by 4 bases and the J gene end by 2 bases; junction bases not matched to a gene: 5. Germline CDR1 is SGHRS and CDR2 is YFSETQ. This CDR3 region has 15 residues. Written as DNA, the CDR3 is TGCGCCAGCAGCGATGGGACTAGCCTCACAGATACGCAGTATTTT. Translated, it gives CASSDGTSLTDTQYF.

This clonotype was counted between two and nine times. The chain carries TRBV14 and TRBJ2-3; unclear D gene. The CDR3 runs 12 residues. Germline CDR1 SGHDN, CDR2 FVKESK. V lost 1 base, J lost 7 bases, and 6 bases lay in between. CDR3 loop: CASSQVDNTQYF. In DNA form, the CDR3 reads TGTGCCAGCAGCCAAGTCGATAATACGCAGTATTTT.

This clonotype was recorded many times. V and J are TRBV7-7 and TRBJ2-3, with D possibly being TRBD1 or TRBD2 (5 bases each). V lost 1 base and J lost 9, with 20 bases in between. Germline loops: CDR1 SSHAT, CDR2 FNYEAQ (reference sequence). The CDR3 covers 16 residues. The CDR3 coding sequence is TGTGCCAGCAGCTTAGATTTGGGTCGGGGCGACGTGACGCAGTATTTT. It encodes CASSLDLGRGDVTQYF.

This clonotype was observed many times. The chain has TRBV2 and TRBJ2-5, with 8 bases aligning to TRBD2. The CDR3 extends over 13 amino acids. V was clipped by 9 bases and J by 2 bases; unmatched bases: 5. From germline, CDR1 is SNHLY and CDR2 FYNNEI. The CDR3 coding sequence is TGTGCCAGTCAGCGGGGGCAACAAGAGACCCAGTACTTC. Amino acids: CASQRGQQETQYF.

This clonotype was observed at least ten times. The chain recombines TRBV5-1 with TRBJ2-1; D is unclear. The germline gives CDR1 SGHRS, CDR2 YFSETQ. The CDR3 has 15 amino acids. The V end lost 0 bases, the J end lost 2 bases, and 9 bases lay between the germline ends. CDR3 bases: TGCGCCAGCAGCTTGGGTCGGGCCCCCTACAATGAGCAGTTCTTC. This sequence encodes CASSLGRAPYNEQFF. Looking up the rest from reference TRBV5-1 and TRBJ2-1 gives the full variable domain: KAGVTQTPRYLIKTRGQQVTLSCSPISGHRSVSWYQQTPGQGLQFLFEYFSETQRNKGNFPGRFSGRQFSNSRSEMNVSTLELGDSALYLCASSLGRAPYNEQFFGPGTRLTVL.

This clonotype was seen ten or more times. The chain recombines TRBV18 with TRBJ1-2; 9 nucleotides agree with TRBD1. With 4 bases clipped from V and 6 bases from J, the junction kept 3 bases outside the gene matches. Looked up from germline, CDR1 is KGHSH and CDR2 is LQKENI. CDR3 size: 13 residues. Here the CDR3 reads CASSRDRADGYTF. In DNA form, the CDR3 reads TGTGCCAGCTCACGGGACAGGGCGGATGGCTACACCTTC.

This clonotype turned up a few times. The chain links TRBV23-1 to TRBJ1-5; D remains ambiguous. TRBV23-1 carries the ORF label, with uncertain function. The CDR3 is made up of 17 amino acids. V lost 2 bases and J 3 bases, leaving 17 bases between the germline ends. The CDR3: CASSQRRATTSNQPQHF. CDR3 DNA sequence: TGCGCCAGCAGTCAAAGGCGGGCCACAACTTCCAATCAGCCCCAGCATTTT.

This clonotype was seen repeatedly, ten times or more. The chain joins TRBV12-3 or TRBV12-4 to TRBJ1-2, with D tentatively TRBD1 (6 bases). V shed 1 base and J shed 1 base, with 7 bases lying between them. The CDR3 contains 14 residues. This CDR3 reads CASSLGTVNYGYTF. CDR3 bases: TGTGCCAGCAGTTTAGGGACAGTTAACTATGGCTACACCTTC.

This clonotype has a count of ten or more. The V gene is TRBV5-1, the J gene TRBJ2-1; TRBD1 aligns across 8 bases. There are 15 residues in the CDR3. The germline gives CDR1 SGHRS, CDR2 YFSETQ. V lost 4 bases to trimming and J lost 6 bases; unmatched junction nucleotides: 9. The CDR3 DNA reads TGCGCCAGCAGCCCTCGACAGGGGCCTTCCAATGAGCAGTTCTTC. Translated: CASSPRQGPSNEQFF.

This clonotype was seen only a few times. The CDR3 DNA is TGTGCCAGCATCCGGGGGGGCCGGACCGGGGAGCTGTTTTTT. Translating gives CASIRGGRTGELFF. The genes are TRBV7-2 and TRBJ2-2, with TRBD2 matching over 8 bases. The germline CDR1 and CDR2 sequences are SGHTA and FQGNSA. V trimming: 7 bases; J trimming: 5 bases; junction bases outside the gene matches: 6. CDR3 length equals 14 residues.

Many counts were recorded for this clonotype. The rearrangement links TRBV28 to TRBJ1-5, with TRBD1 identical over 8 bases. V lost 2 bases to trimming and J lost 0 bases; unmatched junction nucleotides: 9. This CDR3 spans 18 amino acids. Germline V CDR1 and CDR2: MDHEN, SYDVKM. DNA of the CDR3: TGTGCCAGCAGTTTAGGCCAGGGGGCTCCGTATAGCAATCAGCCCCAGCATTTT. As protein: CASSLGQGAPYSNQPQHF.

In its sample, this clonotype was seen many times. The V gene is TRBV29-1, the J gene TRBJ2-5; the D call may be TRBD1 or TRBD2 (6 bases each). The V gene lost 3 bases and the J gene lost 5 bases, with 13 bases spanning the gap. The CDR3 length is 13 residues. Germline assignment: CDR1 SQVTM and CDR2 ANQGSEA. In DNA form, the CDR3 reads TGCAGCGTTGATAAGGGGGGCCGGGAGACCCAGTACTTC. Translating gives CSVDKGGRETQYF.

This clonotype has just a few counts. V gene TRBV6-2 or TRBV6-3 combines with J gene TRBJ2-7; D possibly matches TRBD1 or TRBD2 (7 bases each). The CDR3 has 16 amino acids. Trimming pared 5 bases from V and 1 base from J, leaving 18 bases between. CDR1 is MNHEY and CDR2 is SVGEGT in the germline V gene. CDR3 bases: TGTGCCAGCAGTACCTGGGGGAGGGGGCAGTCCTACGAGCAGTACTTC. Protein sequence: CASSTWGRGQSYEQYF.

In this sample, this clonotype is medium-sized. J is TRBJ2-4 and V is TRBV3-1; 7 nucleotides line up with TRBD1. This CDR3 spans 14 amino acids. Germline lookup yields CDR1 LGHDT and CDR2 YNNKEL (reference sequence). The trim removed 5 bases at V and 0 bases at J, leaving 1 base unmatched. CDR3 in amino acids: CASSYRGAKNIQYF. CDR3 bases: TGTGCCAGCAGCTACAGGGGAGCCAAAAACATTCAGTACTTC.

This clonotype was counted ten times or more. CDR3 protein: CASSSPTTAYEQYF. Written as DNA, the CDR3 is TGTGCCAGCAGTTCTCCCACGACGGCCTACGAGCAGTACTTC. The chain recombines TRBV6-2 or TRBV6-3 with TRBJ2-7; D is unclear. Germline assignment: CDR1 MNHEY and CDR2 SVGEGT. The CDR3 extends over 14 amino acids. Between the trimmed V and J ends, which lost 4 bases and 2 bases, there was a span of 12 bases.

In this sample, this clonotype turned up many times. CDR3 bases: TGTGCCAGCAGCCAAGTGACTATCAATGAGCAGTTCTTC. This sequence encodes CASSQVTINEQFF. The chain has TRBV4-2 and TRBJ2-1, with D possibly being TRBD2 (5 bases). The CDR3 has 13 amino acids. The germline V gene has CDR1 LGHNA and CDR2 YNFKEQ. V lost 1 base to trimming and J lost 6 bases, with 7 bases between them.

This clonotype was observed a few times. V usage is TRBV5-8 and J usage is TRBJ2-3; D is perhaps TRBD1 (5 bases). The CDR3 is 16 residues long. Trimming left V 4 bases short and J 2 bases short, with 17 bases between. Germline assignment: CDR1 SGHTS and CDR2 YDEGEE. The CDR3 DNA reads TGTGCCAGCAGCCCTCTGGGGTGGGGCGCCACAGATACGCAGTATTTT. Translating gives CASSPLGWGATDTQYF.

The sample holds a few counts of this clonotype. V usage is TRBV18 and J usage is TRBJ1-1, with a weak D call TRBD1 (5 bases). This CDR3 region has 14 residues. Germline values: CDR1 KGHSH, CDR2 LQKENI. V lost 6 bases and J 1 base, leaving 12 bases between the germline ends. In DNA form, the CDR3 reads TGTGCCAGCTCTCTTGCAGGGCAGAACACTGAAGCTTTCTTT. This gives the protein CASSLAGQNTEAFF.

Only a few counts were recorded for this clonotype. This chain connects TRBV7-2 to TRBJ2-1; the match to TRBD1 covers 10 bases. After removal of 3 bases from V and 8 bases from J, the junction contained 7 bases not matched to a gene. The CDR3 loop spans 15 amino acids. Germline CDR1 reads SGHTA; CDR2 reads FQGNSA. The CDR3 DNA reads as TGTGCCAGCAGCTTCGGACAGGGGGGTCACCATGAGCAGTTCTTC. This codes for CASSFGQGGHHEQFF.

This clonotype was detected many times. J is TRBJ1-1 and V is TRBV15, with 8 positions matching TRBD1. With 0 bases clipped from V and 4 bases from J, the junction kept 7 bases outside the gene matches. The CDR3 loop spans 16 amino acids. Germline loops: CDR1 LNHNV, CDR2 YYDKDF (reference sequence). The CDR3 DNA reads as TGTGCCACCAGCAGAGAAATGACAGGGGCGGGCACTGAAGCTTTCTTT. Encoded protein: CATSREMTGAGTEAFF.

This clonotype was recorded many times. V and J are TRBV6-2 or TRBV6-3 and TRBJ2-1; perhaps TRBD2 as D (6 bases). From germline, CDR1 is MNHEY and CDR2 SVGEGT. V gave up 7 bases and J gave up 4 bases, with 11 bases separating them. This CDR3 contains 13 residues. In DNA form, the CDR3 reads TGTGCCAGCAAGGGAGGCCCTTACAATGAGCAGTTCTTC. Translating it yields CASKGGPYNEQFF.

This clonotype was seen ten or more times. J is TRBJ2-2 and V is TRBV5-1; possibly TRBD2 for D (5 bases). V was cut by 5 bases and J by 2 bases, with 19 bases left in between. CDR3 length: 17 amino acids. Germline V gives CDR1 SGHRS, CDR2 YFSETQ. The CDR3, as DNA: TGCGCCAGCAGTGGAATAAGCGGCAAGCCTAACACCGGGGAGCTGTTTTTT. Translated: CASSGISGKPNTGELFF. Full variable domain (rest looked up from reference TRBV5-1 and TRBJ2-2): KAGVTQTPRYLIKTRGQQVTLSCSPISGHRSVSWYQQTPGQGLQFLFEYFSETQRNKGNFPGRFSGRQFSNSRSEMNVSTLELGDSALYLCASSGISGKPNTGELFFGEGSRLTVL.